This T cell receptor beta chain originates from a study of read filtering for tumor transcriptome and immune sequencing. This library used around 400 ng RNA and molecular barcoded adaptors spanning alpha/delta and beta/gamma chains. TCRdb passed the reads through MiXCR, listing each CDR3 protein once. Among about 40,000 distinct CDR3 sequences listed, approximately 15% were seen once. Germline CDR1 SEHNR, CDR2 FQNEAQ (reference sequence). V was pared by 3 bases and J by 6 bases, with 14 bases between. CDR3 size: 15 residues. The table lists this clonotype with many counts. This chain links TRBV7-9 with TRBJ2-2, with D perhaps matching TRBD2 (6 bases). This TCR was recovered from a donor aged 40 or older with multiple myeloma. Sequences were obtained from a population of CD138-negative cells sorted from bone marrow. The DNA for the CDR3 is TGTGCCAGCAGCTTTGCGGGATCACTTTCCGGGGAGCTGTTTTTT. Its translation: CASSFAGSLSGELFF.